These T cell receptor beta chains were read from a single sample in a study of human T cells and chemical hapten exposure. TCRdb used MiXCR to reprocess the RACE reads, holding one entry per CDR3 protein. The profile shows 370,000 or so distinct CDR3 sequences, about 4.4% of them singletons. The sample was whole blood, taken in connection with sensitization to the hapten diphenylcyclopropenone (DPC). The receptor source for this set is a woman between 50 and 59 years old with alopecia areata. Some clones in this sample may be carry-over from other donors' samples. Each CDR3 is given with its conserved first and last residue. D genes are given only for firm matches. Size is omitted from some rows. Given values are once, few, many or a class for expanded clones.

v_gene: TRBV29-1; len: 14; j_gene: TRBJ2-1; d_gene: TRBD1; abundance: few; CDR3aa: CSARTGSSYNEQFF; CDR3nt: TGCAGCGCTCGGACAGGGAGCTCCTACAATGAGCAGTTCTTC
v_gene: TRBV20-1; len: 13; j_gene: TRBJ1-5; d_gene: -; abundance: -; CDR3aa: CSAREEGRQPQHF; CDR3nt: TGCAGTGCTAGAGAGGAGGGGCGTCAGCCCCAGCATTTT
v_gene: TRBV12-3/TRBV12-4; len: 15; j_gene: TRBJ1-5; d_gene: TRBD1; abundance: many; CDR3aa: CASSKGQVGDQPQHF; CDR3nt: TGTGCCAGCAGCAAAGGACAGGTAGGAGATCAGCCCCAGCATTTT
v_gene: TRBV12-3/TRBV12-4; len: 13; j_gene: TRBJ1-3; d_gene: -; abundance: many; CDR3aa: CASINRDGNTIYF; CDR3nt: TGTGCCAGCATTAATCGGGATGGAAACACCATATATTTT
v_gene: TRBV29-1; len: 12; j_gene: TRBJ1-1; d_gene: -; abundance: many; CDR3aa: CSVEKPAGEAFF; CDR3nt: TGCAGCGTTGAGAAACCCGCAGGTGAAGCTTTCTTT
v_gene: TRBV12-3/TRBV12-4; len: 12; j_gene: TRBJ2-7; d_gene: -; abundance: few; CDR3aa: CASSFGSHEQYF; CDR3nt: TGTGCCAGCAGTTTTGGCAGCCACGAGCAGTACTTC
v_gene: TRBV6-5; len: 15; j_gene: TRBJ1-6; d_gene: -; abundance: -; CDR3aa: CASRTGSSYNSPLHF; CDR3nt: TGTGCCAGCAGGACGGGTAGCTCCTATAATTCACCCCTCCACTTT
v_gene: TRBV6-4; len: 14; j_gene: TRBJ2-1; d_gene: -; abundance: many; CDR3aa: CASSPDSSYNEQFF; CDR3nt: TGTGCCAGCAGCCCGGACAGCTCCTACAATGAGCAGTTCTTC
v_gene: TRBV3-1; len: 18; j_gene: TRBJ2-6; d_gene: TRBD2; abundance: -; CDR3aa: CASSQDRGEYGGANVLTF; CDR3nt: TGTGCCAGCAGCCAAGATCGGGGGGAGTATGGTGGGGCCAACGTCCTGACTTTC
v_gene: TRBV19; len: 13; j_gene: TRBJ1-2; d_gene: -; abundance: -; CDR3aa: CATQNFLRDGYTF; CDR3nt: TGTGCCACCCAAAACTTCCTAAGGGATGGCTACACCTTC
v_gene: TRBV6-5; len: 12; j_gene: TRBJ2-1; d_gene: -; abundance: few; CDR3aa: CASSRGHGQQFF; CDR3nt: TGTGCCAGCAGTCGGGGACACGGTCAGCAGTTCTTC
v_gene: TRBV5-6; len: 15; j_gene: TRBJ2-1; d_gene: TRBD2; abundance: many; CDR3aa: CASKSGLAGIDEQFF; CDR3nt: TGTGCCAGCAAATCGGGACTAGCGGGTATCGATGAGCAGTTCTTC
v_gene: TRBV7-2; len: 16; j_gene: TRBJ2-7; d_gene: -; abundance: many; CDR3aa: CASSLGVSVAAYEQYF; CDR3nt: TGTGCCAGCAGCTTAGGAGTTTCGGTAGCGGCCTACGAGCAGTACTTC
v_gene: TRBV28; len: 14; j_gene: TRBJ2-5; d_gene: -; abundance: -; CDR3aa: CASSFPGGPETQYF; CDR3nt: TGTGCCAGCAGTTTCCCCGGGGGGCCCGAGACCCAGTACTTC
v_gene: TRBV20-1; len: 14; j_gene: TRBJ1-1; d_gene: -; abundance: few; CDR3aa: CSAFPTGLNTEAFF; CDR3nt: TGCAGTGCCTTTCCGACAGGCCTAAACACTGAAGCTTTCTTT
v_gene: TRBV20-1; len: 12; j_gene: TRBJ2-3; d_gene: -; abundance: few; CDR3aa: CSARFSADTQYF; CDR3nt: TGCAGTGCTAGATTTTCCGCAGATACGCAGTATTTT
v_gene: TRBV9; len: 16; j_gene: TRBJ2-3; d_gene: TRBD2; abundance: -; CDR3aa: CASSVDLAGGGDTQYF; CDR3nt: TGTGCCAGCAGCGTAGACCTAGCGGGAGGGGGAGATACGCAGTATTTT
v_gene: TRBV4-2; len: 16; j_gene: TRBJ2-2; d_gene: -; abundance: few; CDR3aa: CASSQEAGMNTGELFF; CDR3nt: TGTGCCAGCAGCCAAGAGGCAGGGATGAACACCGGGGAGCTGTTTTTT
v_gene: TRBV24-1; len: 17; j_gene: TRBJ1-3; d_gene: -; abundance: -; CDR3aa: CATSAYTGTSSGNTIYF; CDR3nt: TGTGCCACCAGTGCTTATACAGGAACGAGCTCTGGAAACACCATATATTTT
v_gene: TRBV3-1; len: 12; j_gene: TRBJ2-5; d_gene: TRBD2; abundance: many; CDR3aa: CAIRTRGETQYF; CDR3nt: TGTGCCATACGGACTAGGGGCGAGACCCAGTACTTC
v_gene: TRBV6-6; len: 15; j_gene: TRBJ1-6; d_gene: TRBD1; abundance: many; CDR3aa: CASSYGQGTNSPLHF; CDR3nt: TGTGCCAGCAGTTATGGACAGGGTACGAATTCACCCCTCCACTTT
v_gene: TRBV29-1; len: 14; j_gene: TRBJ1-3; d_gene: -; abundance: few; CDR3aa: CSVQPSDGGNTIYF; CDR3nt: TGCAGCGTGCAGCCGTCGGACGGAGGAAACACCATATATTTT
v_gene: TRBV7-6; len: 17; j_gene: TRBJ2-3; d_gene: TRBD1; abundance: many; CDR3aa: CASSSFHDRGFPDTQYF; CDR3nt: TGTGCCAGCAGCTCTTTCCATGACAGGGGGTTCCCAGATACGCAGTATTTT
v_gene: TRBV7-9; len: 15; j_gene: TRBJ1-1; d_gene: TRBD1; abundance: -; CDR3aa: CASSLALGTANEAFF; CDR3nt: TGTGCCAGCAGCTTAGCGCTAGGGACAGCAAACGAAGCTTTCTTT
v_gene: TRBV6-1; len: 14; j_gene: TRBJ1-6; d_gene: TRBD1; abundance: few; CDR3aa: CAITSTGDNSPLHF; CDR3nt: TGTGCCATCACCTCGACAGGGGATAATTCACCCCTCCACTTT
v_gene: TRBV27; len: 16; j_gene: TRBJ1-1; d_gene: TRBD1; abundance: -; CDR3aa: CASSPHQQGGETEAFF; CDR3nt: TGTGCCAGCAGTCCGCATCAACAGGGGGGAGAGACTGAAGCTTTCTTT
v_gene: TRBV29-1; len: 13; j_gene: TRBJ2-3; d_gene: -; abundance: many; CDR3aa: CSVAGGNTDTQYF; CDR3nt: TGCAGCGTCGCCGGAGGAAACACAGATACGCAGTATTTT
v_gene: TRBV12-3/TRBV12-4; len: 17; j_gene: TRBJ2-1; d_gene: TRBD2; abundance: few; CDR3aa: CASSFEASGSSYNEQFF; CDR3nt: TGTGCCAGCAGTTTCGAGGCTAGCGGTTCCTCCTACAATGAGCAGTTCTTC
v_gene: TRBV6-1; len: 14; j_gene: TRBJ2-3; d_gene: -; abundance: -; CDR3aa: CASSEAGAPDTQYF; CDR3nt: TGTGCCAGCAGTGAAGCGGGGGCCCCAGATACGCAGTATTTT
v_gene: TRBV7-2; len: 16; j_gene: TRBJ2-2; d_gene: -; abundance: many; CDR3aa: CASSLLAQTGAGELFF; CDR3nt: TGTGCCAGCAGCTTACTGGCACAGACCGGCGCCGGGGAGCTGTTTTTT
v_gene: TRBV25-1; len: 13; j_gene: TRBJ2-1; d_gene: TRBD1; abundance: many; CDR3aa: CASVRDSHNEQFF; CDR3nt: TGTGCCAGTGTCCGGGACAGCCACAATGAGCAGTTCTTC
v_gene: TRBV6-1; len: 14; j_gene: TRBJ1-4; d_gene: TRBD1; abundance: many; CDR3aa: CASSWTGRNEKLFF; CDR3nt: TGTGCCAGCAGCTGGACAGGGCGGAATGAAAAACTGTTTTTT
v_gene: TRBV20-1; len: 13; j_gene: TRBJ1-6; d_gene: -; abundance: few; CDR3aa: CSANRAKNSPLHF; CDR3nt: TGCAGTGCTAACAGGGCCAAAAATTCACCCCTCCACTTT
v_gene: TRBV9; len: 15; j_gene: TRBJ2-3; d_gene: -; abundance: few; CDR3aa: CASSPSIARTDTQYF; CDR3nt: TGTGCCAGCAGCCCTTCGATAGCTCGCACAGATACGCAGTATTTT
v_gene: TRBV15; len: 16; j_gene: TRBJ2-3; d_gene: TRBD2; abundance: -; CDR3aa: CATSLAGGGATDTQYF; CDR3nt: TGTGCCACCAGCTTAGCGGGAGGGGGAGCAACAGATACGCAGTATTTT
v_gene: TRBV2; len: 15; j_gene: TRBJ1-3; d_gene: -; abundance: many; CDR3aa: CASSSEGTSGNTIYF; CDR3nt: TGTGCCAGCAGTTCGGAGGGTACATCTGGAAACACCATATATTTT
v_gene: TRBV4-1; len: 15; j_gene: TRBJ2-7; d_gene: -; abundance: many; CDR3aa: CASSQEQGSGYEQYF; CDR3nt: TGCGCCAGCAGCCAAGAACAGGGATCCGGGTACGAGCAGTACTTC
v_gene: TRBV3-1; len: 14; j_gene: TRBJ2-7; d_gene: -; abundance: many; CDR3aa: CASSPNGQAYEQYF; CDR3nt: TGTGCCAGCAGCCCAAACGGGCAAGCCTACGAGCAGTACTTC
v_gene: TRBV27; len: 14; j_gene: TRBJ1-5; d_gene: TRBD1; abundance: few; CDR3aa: CASGQGRFNQPQHF; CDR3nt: TGTGCCAGTGGACAGGGGCGCTTCAATCAGCCCCAGCATTTT
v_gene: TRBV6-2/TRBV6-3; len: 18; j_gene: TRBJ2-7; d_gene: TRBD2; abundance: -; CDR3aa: CASSYSTSGREFTYEQYF; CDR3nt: TGTGCCAGCAGTTACTCGACTAGCGGGAGAGAATTTACCTACGAGCAGTACTTC
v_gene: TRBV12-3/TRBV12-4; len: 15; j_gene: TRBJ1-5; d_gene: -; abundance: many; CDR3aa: CASRPGGNSNQPQHF; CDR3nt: TGTGCCAGCAGGCCGGGGGGAAATAGCAATCAGCCCCAGCATTTT
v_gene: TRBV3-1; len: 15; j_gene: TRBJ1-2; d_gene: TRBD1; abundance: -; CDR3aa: CASSHAGGANYGYTF; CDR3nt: TGTGCCAGCAGCCATGCAGGGGGAGCTAACTATGGCTACACCTTC
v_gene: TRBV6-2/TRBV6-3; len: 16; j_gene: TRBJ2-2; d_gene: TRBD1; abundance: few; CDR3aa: CASSYPDRGRTGELFF; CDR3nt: TGTGCCAGCAGTTACCCGGACAGGGGGCGAACCGGGGAGCTGTTTTTT
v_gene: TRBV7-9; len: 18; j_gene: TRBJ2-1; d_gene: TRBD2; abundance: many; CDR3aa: CASSLARLAGTSYNEQFF; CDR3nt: TGTGCCAGCAGCTTAGCGAGGCTAGCGGGGACTTCCTACAATGAGCAGTTCTTC
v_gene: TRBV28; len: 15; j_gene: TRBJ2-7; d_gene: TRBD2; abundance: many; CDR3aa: CASSGNRDYLYEQYF; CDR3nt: TGTGCCAGCAGTGGGAACCGGGACTACCTCTACGAGCAGTACTTC
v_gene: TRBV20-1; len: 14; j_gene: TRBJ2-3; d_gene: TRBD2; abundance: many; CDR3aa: CSAKSGGATDTQYF; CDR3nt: TGCAGTGCTAAAAGCGGGGGGGCGACAGATACGCAGTATTTT
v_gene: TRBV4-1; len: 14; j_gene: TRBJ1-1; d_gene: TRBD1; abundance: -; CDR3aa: CASTLGGSYTEAFF; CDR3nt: TGCGCCAGTACCCTAGGGGGCTCGTACACTGAAGCTTTCTTT
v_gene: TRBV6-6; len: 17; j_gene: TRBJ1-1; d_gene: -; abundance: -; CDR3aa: CASSDTPSGGSNTEAFF; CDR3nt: TGTGCCAGCAGCGATACCCCCTCTGGGGGCTCGAACACTGAAGCTTTCTTT
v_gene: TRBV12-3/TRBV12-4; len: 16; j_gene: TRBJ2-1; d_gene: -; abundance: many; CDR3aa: CASSWGLRTPYNEQFF; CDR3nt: TGTGCCAGCAGTTGGGGACTCCGTACCCCCTACAATGAGCAGTTCTTC
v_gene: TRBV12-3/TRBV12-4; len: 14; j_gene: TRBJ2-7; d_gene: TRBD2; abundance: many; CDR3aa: CASSRGRVYSEQYF; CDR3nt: TGTGCCAGCAGCCGAGGGAGGGTGTACTCCGAGCAGTACTTC
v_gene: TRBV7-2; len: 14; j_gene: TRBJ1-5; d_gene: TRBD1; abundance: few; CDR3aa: CASSFRQGDQPQHF; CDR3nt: TGTGCCAGCAGCTTTCGACAGGGCGATCAGCCCCAGCATTTT
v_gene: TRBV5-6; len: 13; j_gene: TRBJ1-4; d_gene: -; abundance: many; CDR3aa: CASRGQLDEKLFF; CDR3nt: TGTGCCAGCAGGGGACAACTTGATGAAAAACTGTTTTTT
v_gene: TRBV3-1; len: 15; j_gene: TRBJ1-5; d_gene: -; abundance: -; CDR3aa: CASSQDPGRGQPQHF; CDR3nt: TGTGCCAGCAGCCAAGATCCAGGGCGAGGCCAGCCCCAGCATTTT
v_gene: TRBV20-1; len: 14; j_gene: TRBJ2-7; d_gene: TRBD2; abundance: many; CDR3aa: CSAPGTSGTYEQYF; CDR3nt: TGCAGTGCTCCCGGGACTAGCGGGACCTACGAGCAGTACTTC
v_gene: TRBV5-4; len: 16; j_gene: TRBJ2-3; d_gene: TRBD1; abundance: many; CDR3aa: CASSLDRDRQSDTQYF; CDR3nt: TGTGCCAGCAGCCTGGACCGGGACAGACAATCAGATACGCAGTATTTT
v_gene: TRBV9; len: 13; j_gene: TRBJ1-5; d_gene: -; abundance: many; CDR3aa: CASSATNNQPQHF; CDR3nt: TGTGCCAGCAGCGCTACAAACAATCAGCCCCAGCATTTT
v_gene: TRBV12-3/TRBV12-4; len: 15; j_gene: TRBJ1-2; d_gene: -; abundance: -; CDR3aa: CASSAPGPVHYGYTF; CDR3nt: TGTGCCAGCAGTGCGCCGGGCCCGGTGCACTATGGCTACACCTTC
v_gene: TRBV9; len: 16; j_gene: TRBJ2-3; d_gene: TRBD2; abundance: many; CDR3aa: CASSVGGGRLTDTQYF; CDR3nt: TGTGCCAGCAGCGTAGGAGGCGGGAGGCTCACAGATACGCAGTATTTT
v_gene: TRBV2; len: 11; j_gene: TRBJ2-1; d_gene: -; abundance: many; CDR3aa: CASSVSNEQFF; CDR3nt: TGTGCCAGCAGTGTCTCCAATGAGCAGTTCTTC